The 28 T cell receptor beta chains presented below share a single source sample, sequenced in a study of blood T cell repertoires in COVID-19 (dated by TCRdb to about 2020). The method behind the library was the immunoSEQ multiplex PCR assay. This immuneACCESS table, as held by TCRdb, lists in-frame sequences with V and J called but not all clones. Of the missing ones, under half trace to an unresolved V gene in checked studies; the others have no known cause. In this sample the table shows approximately 97,000 clones, 70% to 90% of which occur a single time. The top ten clonotypes cover about a tenth of the sample. Sequenced: peripheral blood. These receptors came from a man aged 40-49 years with active or convalescent COVID-19.

This clone is a singleton in its sample. Here the CDR3 DNA reads TGTGCCAGCAGTTACACCTCAGGGAAGGAAGGCTACACCTTC. Amino acids: CASSYTSGKEGYTF. This chain joins TRBV6-5 and TRBJ1-2; possibly TRBD1 for D (5 bases). This CDR3 has 14 residues. The V and J ends lost 2 bases and 8 bases respectively, with 15 bases between them. Germline V gene data show CDR1 as MNHEY and CDR2 as SVGAGI.

The chain uses TRBV9 and TRBJ1-4; tentative D call: TRBD1 (6 bases). Between the trimmed V and J ends, which lost 3 bases and 6 bases, there was a span of 12 bases. The CDR3 is 14 residues long. Germline CDR1 SGDLS, CDR2 YYNGEE. The CDR3 DNA sequence: TGTGCCAGCAGCGAGGGGGTTGGGTATGAAAAACTGTTTTTT. It is translated as CASSEGVGYEKLFF.

The rearrangement uses TRBV19 and TRBJ1-2, with D unclear. V dropped 5 bases and J dropped 2 bases, with 3 bases sitting between them. Germline V gives CDR1 LNHDA, CDR2 SQIVND (reference sequence). The CDR3 extends over 11 amino acids. DNA for the CDR3: TGTGCCAGTAGTGGCAACTATGGCTACACCTTC. It codes for CASSGNYGYTF.

This chain connects TRBV6-4 to TRBJ2-1; 10 positions agree with TRBD2. V gave up 0 bases and J gave up 5 bases; unmatched junction bases: 4. There are 16 residues in the CDR3. The germline gives CDR1 MRHNA, CDR2 SNTAGT. Here the CDR3 DNA reads TGTGCCAGCAGTGACTCGGCTAGCGGGGGTCACAATGAGCAGTTCTTC. It translates to CASSDSASGGHNEQFF.

This clone showed up just a few times. The chain uses TRBV3-1 (or the pseudogene TRBV3-2) and TRBJ1-2, with D possibly TRBD1 on 6 matching bases. V shed 1 base and J shed 1 base, with 13 bases lying between them. Germline loops: CDR1 LGHDT, CDR2 YNNKEL (reference sequence). The CDR3 consists of 16 residues. Written as DNA, the CDR3 is TGTGCCAGCAGCCAAGGTGGACAGACCTATAACTATGGCTACACCTTC. Translating gives CASSQGGQTYNYGYTF.

The chain recombines TRBV12-3 or TRBV12-4 with TRBJ1-3; tentatively, D is TRBD1 (5 bases). Trimming shortened V by 6 bases and J by 0 bases, and 6 bases separated the two germline ends. The CDR3 runs to 13 residues. The CDR3 region is CASSDSSGNTIYF. CDR3 DNA sequence: TGTGCCAGCAGCGACAGCTCTGGAAACACCATATATTTT.

The V gene is TRBV4-2, the J gene TRBJ2-3; 12 bases align to TRBD2. The CDR3 sequence is 17 residues long. The germline gives CDR1 LGHNA, CDR2 YNFKEQ. J gave up 4 bases and V 0 bases, and 5 bases lay outside the gene matches. CDR3 bases: TGTGCCAGCAGCCAAGATGGGGCTAGCGGGGGGGCAGATACGCAGTATTTT. Residues: CASSQDGASGGADTQYF.

This clone appeared a few times. The chain recombines TRBV28 with TRBJ1-1; possible D gene TRBD1, 6 bases. From germline, CDR1 is MDHEN and CDR2 SYDVKM. The CDR3 has 13 amino acids. V gave up 8 bases and J gave up 2 bases, with 12 bases separating them. CDR3 in amino acids: CASGRTANTEAFF. The DNA of the CDR3 is TGTGCCAGCGGCAGGACAGCCAACACTGAAGCTTTCTTT.

This clone has more than one count but fewer than ten. The rearrangement joins TRBV10-3 to TRBJ1-1, with unresolved D. The CDR3 runs 11 residues. Trimming took 10 bases from V and 1 from J, leaving 7 bases between them. Per germline, CDR1 ENHRY and CDR2 SYGVKD. CDR3 amino acids: CATAGNTEAFF. CDR3 bases: TGTGCCACCGCGGGGAACACTGAAGCTTTCTTT.

The chain is built from TRBV24-1 and TRBJ2-1; TRBD1 matches at 7 bases. The germline V gene has CDR1 KGHDR and CDR2 SFDVKD. V shed 3 bases and J 0 bases; nucleotides not matched to a gene: 4. There are 16 residues in the CDR3. In nucleotides, the CDR3 is TGTGCCACCAGTGATCCAGGGGGTAGCTCCTACAATGAGCAGTTCTTC. Its translation: CATSDPGGSSYNEQFF.

This chain links TRBV27 with TRBJ1-1, with TRBD1 matching 8 bases. V gave up 2 bases and J gave up 6 bases; unmatched junction bases: 8. Germline lookup yields CDR1 MNHEY and CDR2 SMNVEV (reference sequence). The CDR3 length is 15 residues. CDR3 DNA sequence: TGTGCCAGCAGTTTAAAGCGGACAGGGTCATCTGAAGCTTTCTTT. It yields the protein CASSLKRTGSSEAFF.

The V call is TRBV7-9, the J call TRBJ1-1; possibly TRBD1 for D (6 bases). This CDR3 spans 13 amino acids. V was shortened by 5 bases and J by 1 base, with 8 bases between the two germline ends. From germline, CDR1 is SEHNR and CDR2 FQNEAQ (reference sequence). CDR3 protein: CASSGTPNTEAFF. The CDR3 coding sequence is TGTGCCAGCAGCGGGACACCGAACACTGAAGCTTTCTTT.

The rearrangement links TRBV9 to TRBJ2-2, with D tentatively TRBD2 (5 bases). Deletions cut 0 bases from V and 6 bases from J, with 15 bases between. CDR1 SGDLS and CDR2 YYNGEE come from the germline V gene. CDR3 size: 16 residues. CDR3 in DNA: TGTGCCAGCAGCGTAGACCCAAGGACCGGGGCCGGGGAGCTGTTTTTT. As protein: CASSVDPRTGAGELFF.

This rearrangement joins TRBV6-5 to TRBJ2-7, with TRBD2 matching 8 bases. V lost 2 bases and J lost 2; bases outside the gene matches: 8. Germline values: CDR1 MNHEY, CDR2 SVGAGI. The CDR3 contains 16 residues. The CDR3 is CASSYKSDSGTYEQYF. Written as DNA, the CDR3 is TGTGCCAGCAGTTACAAGTCGGATAGCGGGACCTACGAGCAGTACTTC.

V is TRBV14 and J is TRBJ2-7; 8 nucleotides align to TRBD1. This CDR3 spans 16 amino acids. Germline V gives CDR1 SGHDN, CDR2 FVKESK. The ends lost 2 bases at V and 2 bases at J; junction bases unmatched: 8. CDR3 in amino acids: CASSQTKKTGAYEQYF. The CDR3 nucleotides read TGTGCCAGCAGCCAAACGAAGAAGACAGGGGCCTACGAGCAGTACTTC.

The chain couples TRBV27 to TRBJ2-7; 10 bases are shared with TRBD2. Per the germline V gene, CDR1 is MNHEY and CDR2 is SMNVEV (reference sequence). Trimming removed 5 bases from V and 2 bases from J; junction bases left unmatched: 6. This CDR3 contains 15 residues. The chain's CDR3 is CASSPSGGGTYEQYF. CDR3 in DNA: TGTGCCAGCAGTCCGAGCGGGGGGGGTACCTACGAGCAGTACTTC.

The chain couples TRBV12-5 to TRBJ2-1; TRBD2 might be the D (5 bases). Trimming took 1 base from V and 2 from J, leaving 21 bases between them. This CDR3 has 19 amino acids. In germline, CDR1 is LGHNT, CDR2 FRNRAP. Written as DNA, the CDR3 is TGTGCTAGTGGTTTGGCACCCCAGTCAAGCGGCGGAGCCTACAATGAGCAGTTCTTC. It codes for CASGLAPQSSGGAYNEQFF.

The chain is built from TRBV15 and TRBJ2-5; D is possibly TRBD1 (6 bases). Germline loops: CDR1 LNHNV, CDR2 YYDKDF (reference sequence). The CDR3 consists of 16 residues. Trimming took off 1 base at V and 5 bases at J, with 17 bases between the two ends. CDR3 nucleotide sequence: TGTGCCACCAGCAGAGGATTAACAGGGTCTGGGGAGACCCAGTACTTC. Protein product: CATSRGLTGSGETQYF. The entire variable domain, with the rest obtained from reference TRBV15 and TRBJ2-5, is as follows: DAMVIQNPRYQVTQFGKPVTLSCSQTLNHNVMYWYQQKSSQAPKLLFHYYDKDFNNEADTPDNFQSRRPNTSFCFLDIRSPGLGDTAMYLCATSRGLTGSGETQYFGPGTRLLVL.

The V call is TRBV9, the J call TRBJ1-3; D is ambiguous. Trimming pared 2 bases from V and 4 bases from J, leaving 10 bases between. Germline V gives CDR1 SGDLS, CDR2 YYNGEE. The length of the CDR3 is 14 residues. In DNA, the CDR3 is TGTGCCAGCAGCGTGACGGGATCAGGAAACACCATATATTTT. Translation gives CASSVTGSGNTIYF.

The rearrangement uses TRBV27 and TRBJ1-1, with 7 positions matching TRBD1. Per the germline V gene, CDR1 is MNHEY and CDR2 is SMNVEV (reference sequence). This CDR3 region has 13 residues. Unmatched junction bases numbered 5, after V lost 6 bases and J lost 4 bases. The CDR3 coding sequence is TGTGCCAGCAGAAAGACAGGGAGCACTGAAGCTTTCTTT. Its translation: CASRKTGSTEAFF.

The V call is TRBV27, the J call TRBJ1-3, with D uncertain. V was shortened by 2 bases and J by 0 bases, with 8 bases between the two germline ends. Germline V CDR1 and CDR2: MNHEY, SMNVEV (reference sequence). The CDR3 loop spans 15 amino acids. The CDR3 loop is CASSLALRSGNTIYF. CDR3 sequence (DNA): TGTGCCAGCAGTTTAGCACTCCGCTCTGGAAACACCATATATTTT.

This clone was counted between two and nine times. The chain combines TRBV30 with TRBJ1-3; no definite D call. The germline gives CDR1 GTSNPN, CDR2 SVGIG (reference sequence). V was cut by 4 bases and J by 4 bases, with 5 bases left in between. The CDR3 has 11 amino acids. The DNA for the CDR3 is TGTGCCTGGACGGGGGGAAACACCATATATTTT. Translating gives CAWTGGNTIYF.

The table lists this clone with a few counts. The chain links TRBV19 to TRBJ2-7; 9 bases fit TRBD1. With V trimmed by 1 base and J by 3 bases, 4 bases remained unmatched. There are 15 residues in the CDR3. Germline V gives CDR1 LNHDA, CDR2 SQIVND (reference sequence). The DNA of the CDR3 is TGTGCCAGTAGTATAGGTCCGGGACAGGGCTACGAGCAGTACTTC. Amino acid sequence: CASSIGPGQGYEQYF. The complete variable domain, with remaining parts taken from reference TRBV19 and TRBJ2-7, reads DGGITQSPKYLFRKEGQNVTLSCEQNLNHDAMYWYRQDPGQGLRLIYYSQIVNDFQKGDIAEGYSVSREKKESFPLTVTSAQKNPTAFYLCASSIGPGQGYEQYFGPGTRLTVT.

The chain employs TRBV5-4 and TRBJ2-3, with 9 bases lining up with TRBD2. The CDR3 runs 16 residues. Germline V gives CDR1 SGHNT, CDR2 YYREEE (reference sequence). The trim removed 1 base at V and 4 bases at J, leaving 7 bases unmatched. Here the CDR3 reads CASSLPLAGRSDTQYF. The CDR3 coding sequence is TGTGCCAGCAGCTTGCCTCTAGCGGGGAGATCAGATACGCAGTATTTT.

The CDR3 reads CASSRGLAGRTGELFF. The CDR3 DNA is TGTGCCAGCAGCCGCGGACTAGCGGGGCGCACCGGGGAGCTGTTTTTT. V is TRBV5-4 and J is TRBJ2-2; TRBD2 aligns across 12 bases. The CDR3 consists of 16 residues. The trim removed 4 bases at V and 4 bases at J, leaving 5 bases unmatched. Germline lookup yields CDR1 SGHNT and CDR2 YYREEE (reference sequence).

This rearrangement joins TRBV7-2 to TRBJ1-3; D ambiguous. In germline, CDR1 is SGHTA, CDR2 FQGNSA. The CDR3 contains 15 residues. Between the trimmed V and J ends, which lost 1 base and 1 base, there was a span of 8 bases. CDR3 residues: CASSLGGESGNTIYF. The CDR3 DNA reads as TGTGCCAGCAGCTTAGGCGGGGAGTCTGGAAACACCATATATTTT.

The chain links TRBV6-1 to TRBJ1-4; maybe TRBD1 (5 bases). CDR1 and CDR2 (germline): MNHNS, SASEGT. This CDR3 comprises 15 residues. Deletions cut 2 bases from V and 3 bases from J, with 10 bases between. CDR3 amino acids: CASSEPGYSNEKLFF. In DNA form, the CDR3 reads TGTGCCAGCAGTGAACCAGGGTATTCTAATGAAAAACTGTTTTTT.

The gene calls are TRBV9 and TRBJ1-1; D gene uncertain. This CDR3 has 14 residues. Per germline, CDR1 SGDLS and CDR2 YYNGEE. V lost 0 bases to trimming and J lost 1 base, with 7 bases between them. CDR3 region: CASSVGLSNTEAFF. The CDR3 coding sequence is TGTGCCAGCAGCGTAGGTCTCTCGAACACTGAAGCTTTCTTT.